Following are 2 T cell receptor beta chains from one sample sequenced in a study of blood T cell repertoires in COVID-19. Assay used: immunoSEQ multiplex PCR; TCRdb lists only in-frame clones, some missing. The sample has roughly 220,000 clones; roughly 89% are singletons. The sample consisted of PBMCs or T cells enriched from blood (not recorded which). All receptors derive from a middle-aged woman with acute COVID-19.

The rearrangement joins TRBV5-5 to TRBJ2-3, with 11 bases matching TRBD1. Trimming at V came to 0 bases and at J to 1 base, leaving 1 base not matched to a gene. The CDR3 extends over 16 amino acids. Per germline, CDR1 SGHKS and CDR2 YYEKEE (reference sequence). The CDR3 sequence: CASSLGTGGRTDTQYF. CDR3 DNA sequence: TGTGCCAGCAGCTTGGGGACAGGGGGCCGCACAGATACGCAGTATTTT.

The rearrangement uses TRBV2 and TRBJ2-3; 7 bases line up with TRBD2. The CDR3 runs to 14 residues. Germline CDR1 is SNHLY and CDR2 is FYNNEI. The V gene end was trimmed by 8 bases and the J gene end by 2 bases; junction bases not matched to a gene: 7. CDR3 sequence (DNA): TGTGCCAGCTCGGGTAGCGGGTTCACAGATACGCAGTATTTT. This translates into CASSGSGFTDTQYF.